The count of the clone carrying this TCR beta chain is one. Its specificity is unknown. The data were taken from a study of cytomegalovirus exposure and HLA in healthy donors. Background on the study: Earlier, some 180 million T cells were analyzed, and 117 million unique TCR beta sequences were found among them.

The PCR employed 60 Vbeta primers together with 13 Jbeta primers. The protocol was immunoSEQ multiplex PCR, while the TCRdb copy is restricted to in-frame clones and leaves out a portion. This sample carries 150,000 to 200,000 clones, around 80% of them seen once, and the ten largest clones take 1.2% to 1.5%. Likely unrecorded immune exposures existed in these nominally healthy donors. Study-wide points: Association with HLA alleles at 0.05 false discovery rate was found for around 15,000 TCR beta sequences in a later analysis. An analysis was carried out at a later point. It showed that HLA-associated TCR beta chains were more clonally expanded than equally common non-associated chains.

The sample taken for sequencing was PBMCs. This clonotype was sampled from a girl between 5 and 17 years old in good health and CMV-seropositive.

The CDR3 coding sequence is TGCAGCGGGGCGGGTTGGGCAGGGGTCTCCTACAATGAGCAGTTCTTC. As protein: CSGAGWAGVSYNEQFF. This rearrangement joins TRBV29-1 to TRBJ2-1; D may be TRBD1 (6 bases). Deletions cut 7 bases from V and 0 bases from J, with 19 bases between. This CDR3 comprises 16 residues. The germline V gene has CDR1 SQVTM and CDR2 ANQGSEA.